Following are 30 T cell receptor beta chains from one sample sequenced in a study of cytomegalovirus exposure and HLA in healthy donors. It was with 60 Vbeta and 13 Jbeta primers that the PCR ran. Data came from immunoSEQ multiplex PCR; TCRdb stores just in-frame clones and leaves some out. The sample includes 85,000 to 100,000 clones, approximately 78% of them seen just once. Specimen: PBMCs. These receptors were obtained from an older woman in good health and CMV-seronegative.

The CDR3 here is CASRASSYNEQFF. The CDR3 DNA follows: TGTGCCAGCAGGGCTAGCTCCTACAATGAGCAGTTCTTC. V gene TRBV7-9 combines with J gene TRBJ2-1; no reliable D call. The CDR3 length is 13 residues. Trimming left V 6 bases short and J 0 bases short, with 6 bases between. The germline CDR1 and CDR2 sequences are SEHNR and FQNEAQ (reference sequence). Looking up the rest from reference TRBV7-9 and TRBJ2-1 gives the full variable domain: DTGVSQNPRHKITKRGQNVTFRCDPISEHNRLYWYRQTLGQGPEFLTYFQNEAQLEKSRLLSDRFSAERPKGSFSTLEIQRTEQGDSAMYLCASRASSYNEQFFGPGTRLTVL.

The chain is built from TRBV9 and TRBJ2-1; 12 nucleotides align to TRBD2. Germline V gene sequence: CDR1 SGDLS, CDR2 YYNGEE. Germline trimming cut 4 bases from V and 8 bases from J; bases unmatched to any gene: 10. This CDR3 is built from 16 residues. DNA of the CDR3: TGTGCCAGCAGCAAAGGACTAGCGGGGTGGGAGGATGAGCAGTTCTTC. Translating it yields CASSKGLAGWEDEQFF.

J is TRBJ2-3 and V is TRBV7-2, with D perhaps TRBD1 (7 bases). CDR3 size: 14 residues. The germline V gene has CDR1 SGHTA and CDR2 FQGNSA. V shed 3 bases and J shed 4 bases, with 11 bases lying between them. The CDR3, as DNA: TGTGCCAGCAGCTTTACCAGGGGGGCAGATACGCAGTATTTT. Protein: CASSFTRGADTQYF.

The chain uses TRBV4-1 and TRBJ1-1; TRBD1 agrees at 7 bases. With V trimmed by 2 bases and J by 0 bases, 15 bases remained unmatched. CDR1 and CDR2 (germline): MGHRA, YSYEKL. The CDR3 is 19 residues long. CDR3 sequence reads: CASSQFYTGVPSMNTEAFF. CDR3 coding DNA: TGCGCCAGCAGCCAATTTTATACAGGGGTACCTTCGATGAACACTGAAGCTTTCTTT.

Here the CDR3 reads CASSPVAGVTYNEQFF. The CDR3 DNA sequence: TGTGCCAGCAGCCCTGTGGCGGGAGTTACCTACAATGAGCAGTTCTTC. The J gene is TRBJ2-1, the V gene TRBV7-2, with 7 nucleotides matching TRBD2. The germline V gene encodes CDR1 SGHTA and CDR2 FQGNSA. The CDR3 is 16 amino acids. The V gene end was trimmed by 5 bases and the J gene end by 2 bases; junction bases not matched to a gene: 9.

V and J are TRBV28 and TRBJ2-3; 8 bases are shared with TRBD1. With V trimmed by 5 bases and J by 5 bases, 12 bases remained unmatched. The CDR3 loop spans 16 amino acids. Germline CDR1 and CDR2: MDHEN and SYDVKM. This CDR3 reads CASSPTWTGRVDTQYF. The CDR3 DNA follows: TGTGCCAGCAGTCCCACCTGGACAGGGCGGGTAGATACGCAGTATTTT.

This clone is a singleton in its sample. The genes are TRBV2 and TRBJ1-6; tentatively, D is TRBD1 (5 bases). This CDR3 has 13 residues. Germline CDR1 reads SNHLY; CDR2 reads FYNNEI. Between the trimmed V and J ends, which lost 4 bases and 7 bases, there was a span of 8 bases. CDR3 nucleotide sequence: TGTGCCAGCAGTGTGACAGCCAATTCACCCCTCCACTTT. Its translation is CASSVTANSPLHF.

The chain is built from TRBV29-1 and TRBJ1-2, with D perhaps matching TRBD1 (5 bases). The germline V gene has CDR1 SQVTM and CDR2 ANQGSEA. The V gene lost 2 bases and the J gene lost 4 bases, with 23 bases spanning the gap. The CDR3 spans 17 residues. CDR3 in DNA: TGCAGCGTTGAACTGCCGAAAGACAGCCCCCTCGCCTATGGCTACACCTTC. It specifies CSVELPKDSPLAYGYTF. Full variable domain (missing parts from reference TRBV29-1 and TRBJ1-2): SAVISQKPSRDICQRGTSLTIQCQVDSQVTMMFWYRQQPGQSLTLIATANQGSEATYESGFVIDKFPISRPNLTFSTLTVSNMSPEDSSIYLCSVELPKDSPLAYGYTFGSGTRLTVV.

In this sample, this clone turned up once. The V call is TRBV6-1, the J call TRBJ2-3; 8 nucleotides agree with TRBD2. CDR3 size: 16 residues. With 2 bases clipped from V and 0 bases from J, the junction kept 4 bases outside the gene matches. CDR1 and CDR2 from the germline V gene are MNHNS and SASEGT. The CDR3: CASSEPGGTSTDTQYF. CDR3 nucleotides: TGTGCCAGCAGTGAACCGGGGGGGACTAGCACAGATACGCAGTATTTT.

This sequence joins TRBV5-8 and TRBJ2-1; 9 nucleotides match TRBD2. The V and J ends lost 4 bases and 3 bases, in that order; junction bases with no gene match: 8. The germline gives CDR1 SGHTS, CDR2 YDEGEE. The CDR3 runs 16 residues. The CDR3 DNA sequence: TGTGCCAGCAGCATATCGGGACTAGCAGGCTACAATGAGCAGTTCTTC. This codes for CASSISGLAGYNEQFF.

This rearrangement joins TRBV29-1 to TRBJ2-1, with D possibly matching TRBD1 (5 bases). The CDR3 runs 12 residues. Trimming removed 1 base from V and 7 bases from J, with 8 bases in between. CDR1 and CDR2 (germline): SQVTM, ANQGSEA. The CDR3 spells CSVEAQGNEQFF. For the CDR3, the DNA is TGCAGCGTTGAAGCCCAGGGAAATGAGCAGTTCTTC.

The chain links TRBV11-2 to TRBJ1-5; TRBD1 agrees at 7 bases. V shed 1 base, J shed 6 bases, and the junction held 6 bases outside the gene matches. The CDR3 runs to 15 residues. Germline V gene lookup returns CDR1 SGHAT and CDR2 FQNNGV. CDR3 protein: CASSLGGGQGQPQHF. CDR3 DNA sequence: TGTGCCAGCAGCTTAGGAGGGGGCCAGGGTCAGCCCCAGCATTTT.

The chain couples TRBV6-5 to TRBJ2-7; weak D call: TRBD2 (6 bases). Trimming cost V 3 bases and J 2 bases, with 11 bases left between them. The CDR3 runs 14 residues. CDR1 and CDR2 from the germline V gene are MNHEY and SVGAGI. CDR3 nucleotide sequence: TGTGCCAGCAGTTATAGGGGACTGGCCTACGAGCAGTACTTC. Protein sequence: CASSYRGLAYEQYF.

The table lists this clone with a count of one. This rearrangement joins TRBV6-6 to TRBJ1-1, with 12 bases that match TRBD1. J gave up 5 bases and V 5 bases, and 9 bases lay outside the gene matches. CDR3 length equals 16 residues. Germline lookup yields CDR1 MNHNY and CDR2 SVGAGI (reference sequence). The chain's CDR3 is CASSRRDRGRGTEAFF. The CDR3 DNA sequence: TGTGCCAGCAGTCGCAGGGACAGGGGGCGAGGGACTGAAGCTTTCTTT.

The DNA of the CDR3 is TGTGCCAGCAGTCCGGGACAGGGCGACTATGGCTACACCTTC. It yields the protein CASSPGQGDYGYTF. V gene TRBV28 combines with J gene TRBJ1-2; 9 nucleotides line up with TRBD1. Germline V gene sequence: CDR1 MDHEN, CDR2 SYDVKM. The CDR3 contains 14 residues. Unmatched junction bases numbered 4, after V lost 5 bases and J lost 3 bases.

In regard to this clone: The junction and the germline gene differ at one end; a read error may be behind it. The gene calls are TRBV29-1 and TRBJ2-7; 10 positions match TRBD1. The CDR3 is made up of 13 amino acids. Looked up from germline, CDR1 is SQVTM and CDR2 is ANQGSEA. The CDR3: CGVEGQGLYEQYF. The CDR3, as DNA: TGCGGCGTTGAGGGACAGGGGCTCTACGAGCAGTACTTC.

The V gene is TRBV7-9, the J gene TRBJ1-2; a weak D match, TRBD1 (5 bases). In germline, CDR1 is SEHNR, CDR2 FQNEAQ (reference sequence). The ends were cut back, 4 bases at V and 5 bases at J, with 11 bases in the middle. CDR3 size: 13 residues. CDR3 nucleotide sequence: TGTGCCAGCAGCTACGACAGCCTATATGGCTACACCTTC. Protein: CASSYDSLYGYTF. Supplemented by reference TRBV7-9 and TRBJ1-2, the full variable domain reads DTGVSQNPRHKITKRGQNVTFRCDPISEHNRLYWYRQTLGQGPEFLTYFQNEAQLEKSRLLSDRFSAERPKGSFSTLEIQRTEQGDSAMYLCASSYDSLYGYTFGSGTRLTVV.

The chain has TRBV6-5 and TRBJ2-5; TRBD2 matches 8 bases. This CDR3 is 15 amino acids long. Germline CDR1 is MNHEY and CDR2 is SVGAGI. V was pared by 5 bases and J by 5 bases, with 10 bases of the junction left unmatched. The CDR3 loop reads CASSHFSRGVETQYF. DNA of the CDR3: TGTGCCAGCAGTCACTTCTCGCGGGGGGTGGAGACCCAGTACTTC.

The rearrangement uses TRBV6-5 and TRBJ1-1, with a weak D call TRBD1 (6 bases). The CDR3 consists of 14 residues. V lost 7 bases and J 9 bases, leaving 21 bases between the germline ends. Germline V gene sequence: CDR1 MNHEY, CDR2 SVGAGI. DNA of the CDR3: TGTGCCAGCACCAGGACCGGACACGACAGGAAAGCTTTCTTT. Protein: CASTRTGHDRKAFF.

This chain links TRBV6-4 with TRBJ1-2; no definite D call. In germline, CDR1 is MRHNA, CDR2 SNTAGT. V was shortened by 5 bases and J by 7 bases, with 14 bases between the two germline ends. There are 13 residues in the CDR3. The chain's CDR3 is CASSPTAGSGYTF. The CDR3 nucleotides are TGTGCCAGCAGTCCAACCGCCGGTAGTGGCTACACCTTC.

The genes are TRBV29-1 and TRBJ2-7; 9 positions agree with TRBD2. Per the germline V gene, CDR1 is SQVTM and CDR2 is ANQGSEA. V lost 6 bases, J lost 2 bases, and 8 bases stayed unmatched. The CDR3 consists of 14 residues. The chain's CDR3 is CSVESSGRPYEQYF. CDR3 sequence (DNA): TGCAGCGTGGAAAGTAGCGGGAGACCCTACGAGCAGTACTTC.

The chain employs TRBV9 and TRBJ1-1; 10 bases map to TRBD1. The length of the CDR3 is 16 residues. From germline, CDR1 is SGDLS and CDR2 YYNGEE. V lost 3 bases, J lost 4 bases, and 9 bases stayed unmatched. CDR3 nucleotide sequence: TGTGCCAGCAGCGCAGGGGCGGGACAGGGGTCCACTGAAGCTTTCTTT. The encoded protein is CASSAGAGQGSTEAFF.

This clone turned up a few times. The chain employs TRBV6-6 and TRBJ2-1; D is ambiguous. V was cut by 4 bases and J by 0 bases, with 10 bases left in between. CDR1 and CDR2 (germline): MNHNY, SVGAGI (reference sequence). This CDR3 has 15 amino acids. The CDR3: CASSSGFSSYNEQFF. CDR3 nucleotide sequence: TGTGCCAGCAGTTCAGGTTTCAGCTCCTACAATGAGCAGTTCTTC.

The chain employs TRBV7-2 and TRBJ1-1, with 7 positions matching TRBD1. The CDR3 sequence is 16 residues long. Per germline, CDR1 SGHTA and CDR2 FQGNSA. After removal of 5 bases from V and 5 bases from J, the junction contained 14 bases not matched to a gene. The CDR3 here is CASSPQTGSLLTEAFF. The CDR3 DNA follows: TGTGCCAGCAGCCCCCAGACAGGGTCTCTTCTTACTGAAGCTTTCTTT.

V is TRBV19 and J is TRBJ1-5; D might be TRBD1 (5 bases). Germline lookup yields CDR1 LNHDA and CDR2 SQIVND (reference sequence). The CDR3 runs 18 residues. The ends were cut back, 5 bases at V and 0 bases at J, with 20 bases in the middle. The CDR3 DNA is TGTGCCAGTAGTGGAAGGGGTTTGCCCCCTTATAGCAATCAGCCCCAGCATTTT. Encoded protein: CASSGRGLPPYSNQPQHF.

J is TRBJ2-1 and V is TRBV4-3, with TRBD2 matching 9 bases. CDR3 length equals 18 residues. Germline trimming cut 0 bases from V and 5 bases from J; bases unmatched to any gene: 11. CDR1 LGHNA and CDR2 YSLEER come from the germline V gene. The CDR3 DNA reads TGCGCCAGCAGCCAAGAAGGGCGCGGGAGGGTTGGGAACAATGAGCAGTTCTTC. Its protein product is CASSQEGRGRVGNNEQFF.

CDR3 residues: CASSSAGTSGSYEQFF. CDR3 DNA sequence: TGTGCCAGTAGCTCCGCCGGGACTAGCGGGTCTTATGAGCAGTTCTTC. This chain links TRBV19 with TRBJ2-1, with 12 bases that match TRBD2. CDR1 is LNHDA, CDR2 SQIVND, per germline (reference sequence). The CDR3 is made up of 16 amino acids. The V and J ends lost 6 bases and 8 bases, in that order; junction bases with no gene match: 11. The variable domain in full, with the rest retrieved from reference TRBV19 and TRBJ2-1, is DGGITQSPKYLFRKEGQNVTLSCEQNLNHDAMYWYRQDPGQGLRLIYYSQIVNDFQKGDIAEGYSVSREKKESFPLTVTSAQKNPTAFYLCASSSAGTSGSYEQFFGPGTRLTVL.

This clone was observed a handful of times. In DNA, the CDR3 is TGTGCCAGCTCACCCGTACAAGACAGTGAGCAGTTCTTC. Residues: CASSPVQDSEQFF. The chain uses TRBV18 and TRBJ2-1; D may be TRBD1 (5 bases). Per germline, CDR1 KGHSH and CDR2 LQKENI. CDR3 size: 13 residues. V lost 3 bases, J lost 9 bases, and 12 bases lay in between.

The chain uses TRBV9 and TRBJ1-2; 8 bases line up with TRBD1. CDR3 length: 14 amino acids. V was clipped by 6 bases and J by 6 bases; unmatched bases: 10. Germline V gene lookup returns CDR1 SGDLS and CDR2 YYNGEE. The CDR3 nucleotides are TGTGCCAGCAACCCTACCGGGACAGGAGATGGCTACACCTTC. Its translation is CASNPTGTGDGYTF.

The V gene is TRBV27, the J gene TRBJ2-6; perhaps TRBD1 as D (5 bases). The ends were cut back, 6 bases at V and 0 bases at J, with 12 bases in the middle. The germline V gene has CDR1 MNHEY and CDR2 SMNVEV (reference sequence). The CDR3 has 16 amino acids. CDR3 amino acids: CASSYLTVSGANVLTF. CDR3 sequence (DNA): TGTGCCAGCAGCTACCTGACAGTCTCTGGGGCCAACGTCCTGACTTTC.